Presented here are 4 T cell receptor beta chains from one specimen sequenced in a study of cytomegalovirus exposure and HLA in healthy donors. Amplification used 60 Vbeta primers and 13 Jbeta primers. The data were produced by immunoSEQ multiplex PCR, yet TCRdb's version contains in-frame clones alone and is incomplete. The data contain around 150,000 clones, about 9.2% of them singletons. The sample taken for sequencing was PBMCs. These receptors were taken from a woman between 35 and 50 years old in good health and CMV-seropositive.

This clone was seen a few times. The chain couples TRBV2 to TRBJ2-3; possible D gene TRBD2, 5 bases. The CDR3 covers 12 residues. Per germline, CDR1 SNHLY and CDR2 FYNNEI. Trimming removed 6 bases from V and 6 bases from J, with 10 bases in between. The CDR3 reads CASRGGEDTQYF. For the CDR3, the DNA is TGTGCCAGCAGGGGTGGGGAGGATACGCAGTATTTT.

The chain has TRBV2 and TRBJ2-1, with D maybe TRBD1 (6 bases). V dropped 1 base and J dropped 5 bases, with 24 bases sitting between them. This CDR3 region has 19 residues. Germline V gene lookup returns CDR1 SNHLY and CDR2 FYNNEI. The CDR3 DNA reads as TGTGCCAGCAGTGAAGTAGAGGGGCTGACAGAGGGGGATGACAATGAGCAGTTCTTC. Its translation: CASSEVEGLTEGDDNEQFF.

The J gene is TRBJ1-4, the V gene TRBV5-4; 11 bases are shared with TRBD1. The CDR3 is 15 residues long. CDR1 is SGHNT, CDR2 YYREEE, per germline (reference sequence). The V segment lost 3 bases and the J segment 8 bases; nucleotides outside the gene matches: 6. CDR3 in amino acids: CASSYGQGAGEKLFF. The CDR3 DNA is TGTGCCAGCAGCTACGGACAGGGGGCAGGGGAAAAACTGTTTTTT.

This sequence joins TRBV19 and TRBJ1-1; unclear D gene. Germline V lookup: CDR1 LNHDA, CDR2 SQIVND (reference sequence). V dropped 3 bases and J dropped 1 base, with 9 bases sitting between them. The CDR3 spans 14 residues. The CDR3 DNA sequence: TGTGCCAGTAGTATCCTAGGCCAGAACACTGAAGCTTTCTTT. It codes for CASSILGQNTEAFF.